This TCR beta chain appears in the sequencing data of a study of T cell responses to AZD1222 COVID-19 vaccine. Study-wide results and limits: The number of AZD1222 recipients seropositive at baseline was only five to seven.

With regard to this clone: Its antigen is not known.

TCRdb's table, derived via immunoSEQ multiplex PCR, lists solely in-frame clones and lacks some. The sample carries 75,000 to 90,000 clones, about 92% recorded once. Analyses pooled second doses at about 4 or about 12 weeks. The length of the CDR3 is 15 residues. Per the germline V gene, CDR1 is LGHDT and CDR2 is YNNKEL (reference sequence). The V gene end was trimmed by 4 bases and the J gene end by 1 base; junction bases not matched to a gene: 6. The sequencing used peripheral blood, collected 28 days after the second AZD1222 dose. The chain uses TRBV3-1 (or the pseudogene TRBV3-2) and TRBJ1-2, with 7 bases that match TRBD1. The sequence came from an adult who received the AZD1222 COVID-19 vaccine. In nucleotides, the CDR3 is TGTGCCAGCAGCCTCAGGGGGGCTTTTAACTATGGCTACACCTTC. It specifies CASSLRGAFNYGYTF.